This TCR beta chain was captured by sequencing in a study of T cells in Graves' hyperthyroidism and ophthalmopathy. V was pared by 2 bases and J by 1 base, with 9 bases between. CDR1 LNHDA and CDR2 SQIVND come from the germline V gene (reference sequence). This CDR3 region has 15 residues. On the basis of clinical symptoms, serum thyroxine and TRAb, thyroid ultrasound and orbital computed tomography, diagnoses were made. The TCR beta CDR3 regions underwent amplification using RNA transcripts as the source. With the HTBI primer set, the TCR CDR3 went through a first round of RT-PCR. Each CDR3 protein gets one entry after TCRdb re-called the multiplex PCR reads with MiXCR. The sample gives hundreds of thousands of distinct CDR3 sequences, 14% to 15% of which show up once; less than 15% is in the top ten.

Material for sequencing was blood. This receptor was obtained from a young man with Graves' ophthalmopathy. The V call is TRBV19, the J call TRBJ1-5, with D unresolved. This CDR3 is CASSIYGLSNQPQHF. The DNA of the CDR3 is TGTGCCAGTAGTATATACGGACTGAGCAATCAGCCCCAGCATTTT.